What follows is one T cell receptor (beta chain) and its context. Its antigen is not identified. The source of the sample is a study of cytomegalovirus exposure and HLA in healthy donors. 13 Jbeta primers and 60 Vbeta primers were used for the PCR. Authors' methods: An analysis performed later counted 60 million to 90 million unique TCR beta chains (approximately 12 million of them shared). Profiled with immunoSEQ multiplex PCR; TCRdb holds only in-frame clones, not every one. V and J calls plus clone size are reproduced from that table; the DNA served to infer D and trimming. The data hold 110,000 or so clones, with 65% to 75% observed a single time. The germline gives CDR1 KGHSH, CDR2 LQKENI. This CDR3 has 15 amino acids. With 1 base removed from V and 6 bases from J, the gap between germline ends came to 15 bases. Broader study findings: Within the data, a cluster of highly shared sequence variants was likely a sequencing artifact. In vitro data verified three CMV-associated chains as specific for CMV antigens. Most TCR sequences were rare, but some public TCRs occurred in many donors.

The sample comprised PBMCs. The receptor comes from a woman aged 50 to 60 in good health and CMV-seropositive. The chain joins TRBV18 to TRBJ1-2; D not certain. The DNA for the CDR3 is TGTGCCAGCTCACCACTAACAGCCCAATTCGATGGCTACACCTTC. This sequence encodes CASSPLTAQFDGYTF.